The 18 T cell receptor beta chains below come from one sample, sequenced in a study of tumor-infiltrating lymphocytes in localized non-small cell lung cancer. Produced via immunoSEQ multiplex PCR; TCRdb's table is partial and in-frame only. The data contain over 9,000 clones, around 85% of them singletons. Material: uninvolved lung tissue not adjacent to the tumor. The receptors derive from a human donor with non-small cell lung cancer.

In this sample, this clone turned up a few times. The gene calls are TRBV20-1 and TRBJ2-3; D not certain. Per the germline V gene, CDR1 is DFQATT and CDR2 is SNEGSKA (reference sequence). Trimming took 1 base from V and 1 from J, leaving 0 bases between them. This CDR3 spans 11 amino acids. CDR3 bases: TGCAGTGCTAGAGGCACAGATACGCAGTATTTT. This sequence encodes CSARGTDTQYF.

The chain carries TRBV2 and TRBJ1-5; possibly TRBD1 for D (6 bases). CDR3 length equals 14 residues. Germline V gene lookup returns CDR1 SNHLY and CDR2 FYNNEI. Trimming cost V 6 bases and J 5 bases, with 14 bases left between them. CDR3 protein: CASRMDSPYQPQHF. Written as DNA, the CDR3 is TGTGCCAGCAGGATGGACAGTCCCTATCAGCCCCAGCATTTT.

This chain links TRBV5-1 with TRBJ1-2, with D unresolved. CDR3 length equals 16 residues. The germline gives CDR1 SGHRS, CDR2 YFSETQ. The ends were cut back, 0 bases at V and 2 bases at J, with 14 bases in the middle. CDR3 region: CASSLGVGIRNYGYTF. The CDR3, as DNA: TGCGCCAGCAGCTTGGGTGTGGGGATAAGAAACTATGGCTACACCTTC.

The CDR3 reads CASRHQGAGNTIYF. The CDR3 region has the DNA TGTGCCAGCAGGCATCAGGGAGCTGGAAACACCATATATTTT. The V and J genes are TRBV11-2 and TRBJ1-3, with a tentative D call TRBD1 (5 bases). Between the trimmed V and J ends, which lost 6 bases and 2 bases, there was a span of 11 bases. Germline CDR1 reads SGHAT; CDR2 reads FQNNGV. The CDR3 contains 14 residues.

The chain is built from TRBV18 and TRBJ1-1; D might be TRBD1 (5 bases). V was trimmed by 4 bases and J by 3 bases, leaving 12 bases between them. The CDR3 length is 14 residues. Looked up from germline, CDR1 is KGHSH and CDR2 is LQKENI. CDR3 amino acids: CASSRGALDTEAFF. Written as DNA, the CDR3 is TGTGCCAGCTCACGGGGCGCGCTTGACACTGAAGCTTTCTTT.

The chain couples TRBV2 to TRBJ2-7; D possibly corresponds to TRBD1 (5 bases). The CDR3 consists of 13 residues. V was shortened by 6 bases and J by 4 bases, with 13 bases between the two germline ends. Germline values: CDR1 SNHLY, CDR2 FYNNEI. CDR3 in DNA: TGTGCCAGCAGCCTCTTTAAGGGGTACGAGCAGTACTTC. Its translation is CASSLFKGYEQYF.

The chain joins TRBV6-5 to TRBJ2-1; maybe TRBD1 (6 bases). This CDR3 comprises 11 residues. V was pared by 6 bases and J by 11 bases, with 11 bases between. Per germline, CDR1 MNHEY and CDR2 SVGAGI. This chain's CDR3 is CASSSGTKQFF. CDR3 coding DNA: TGTGCCAGCAGCTCCGGGACAAAGCAGTTCTTC.

The chain joins TRBV9 to TRBJ2-7, with D perhaps TRBD2 (5 bases). Germline V lookup: CDR1 SGDLS, CDR2 YYNGEE. V was pared by 0 bases and J by 6 bases, with 16 bases between. The CDR3 sequence is 15 residues long. CDR3 DNA: TGTGCCAGCAGCGTAGGCCCGTCCGACGGGGTCGAGCAGTACTTC. Translating gives CASSVGPSDGVEQYF.

As DNA, the CDR3 is TGTGCCAGCGGGACAGGGGGAAACACCATATATTTT. This translates into CASGTGGNTIYF. The genes are TRBV2 and TRBJ1-3; 9 positions match TRBD1. This CDR3 spans 12 amino acids. The V and J ends lost 8 bases and 4 bases, in that order; junction bases with no gene match: 0. CDR1 is SNHLY and CDR2 is FYNNEI in the germline V gene.

V and J are TRBV5-1 and TRBJ2-3; D is ambiguous. V gave up 6 bases and J gave up 3 bases, with 8 bases separating them. CDR3 length: 12 residues. The germline V gene encodes CDR1 SGHRS and CDR2 YFSETQ. The CDR3 loop is CASKEWTDTQYF. The CDR3 region has the DNA TGCGCCAGCAAGGAGTGGACAGATACGCAGTATTTT.

The chain uses TRBV29-1 and TRBJ1-1, with TRBD1 as a possible D gene (5 bases). Trimming took 3 bases from V and 4 from J, leaving 18 bases between them. The CDR3 spans 15 residues. Germline values: CDR1 SQVTM, CDR2 ANQGSEA. As DNA, the CDR3 is TGCAGCGTTGACCTGGGGGGGGTTCTGGGCACTGAAGCTTTCTTT. This gives the protein CSVDLGGVLGTEAFF.

The chain has TRBV29-1 and TRBJ2-4; perhaps TRBD1 as D (5 bases). Trimming stripped 7 bases from V and 1 base from J, with 14 bases between. Germline CDR1 is SQVTM and CDR2 is ANQGSEA. The CDR3 contains 14 residues. In DNA, the CDR3 is TGCAGCGCCCTTCACTCAGGGGCCAAAAACATTCAGTACTTC. This codes for CSALHSGAKNIQYF.

The chain employs TRBV5-1 and TRBJ1-6, with D unclear. The CDR3 runs 20 residues. CDR1 is SGHRS and CDR2 is YFSETQ in the germline V gene. V dropped 4 bases and J dropped 0 bases, with 23 bases sitting between them. CDR3 sequence reads: CASSRSTANGVSSYNSPLHF. The CDR3 nucleotides are TGCGCCAGCAGCCGATCGACCGCGAACGGGGTGAGCTCCTATAATTCACCCCTCCACTTT. The full variable domain, completed using reference TRBV5-1 and TRBJ1-6, is KAGVTQTPRYLIKTRGQQVTLSCSPISGHRSVSWYQQTPGQGLQFLFEYFSETQRNKGNFPGRFSGRQFSNSRSEMNVSTLELGDSALYLCASSRSTANGVSSYNSPLHFGNGTRLTVT.

The rearrangement joins TRBV6-1 to TRBJ2-7; a possible D gene is TRBD2 (6 bases). The CDR3 length is 15 residues. Deletions cut 0 bases from V and 2 bases from J, with 11 bases between. Germline V gene lookup returns CDR1 MNHNS and CDR2 SASEGT. This CDR3 is CASSEAGGVPYEQYF. The CDR3 nucleotides read TGTGCCAGCAGTGAAGCGGGAGGCGTCCCCTACGAGCAGTACTTC.

The chain carries TRBV10-3 and TRBJ2-2; no firm D call. The V gene's germline CDR1 is ENHRY and CDR2 SYGVKD. V was clipped by 0 bases and J by 6 bases, with 8 bases between them. The CDR3 sequence is 14 residues long. The CDR3 here is CAISESEQAGELFF. CDR3 in DNA: TGTGCCATCAGTGAGTCCGAGCAGGCCGGGGAGCTGTTTTTT.

The V gene is TRBV9, the J gene TRBJ2-3; a weak D match, TRBD2 (5 bases). Trimming took 3 bases from V and 9 from J, leaving 11 bases between them. The CDR3 runs 12 residues. Germline loops: CDR1 SGDLS, CDR2 YYNGEE. The CDR3 protein is CASSGGSGTQYF. In nucleotides, the CDR3 is TGTGCCAGCAGCGGTGGGAGTGGCACGCAGTATTTT. The variable domain in full, completed from reference TRBV9 and TRBJ2-3, reads DSGVTQTPKHLITATGQRVTLRCSPRSGDLSVYWYQQSLDQGLQFLIQYYNGEERAKGNILERFSAQQFPDLHSELNLSSLELGDSALYFCASSGGSGTQYFGPGTRLTVL.

This clone was recorded only once. The genes are TRBV7-2 and TRBJ1-1, with D perhaps matching TRBD1 (5 bases). The germline V and J ends were trimmed by 4 bases and 7 bases, with 19 bases remaining between them. The CDR3 contains 15 residues. Germline V gene sequence: CDR1 SGHTA, CDR2 FQGNSA. CDR3 loop: CASSSWGGAGGEAFF. Written as DNA, the CDR3 is TGTGCCAGCAGCTCCTGGGGCGGAGCCGGGGGTGAAGCTTTCTTT.

This chain uses TRBV5-1 with TRBJ1-4; 7 bases align to TRBD1. This CDR3 is 16 amino acids long. Losses at the gene ends were 4 bases for V and 4 bases for J; bases not matched to a gene: 10. Germline V gene data show CDR1 as SGHRS and CDR2 as YFSETQ. The CDR3 bases are TGCGCCAGCAGCACCGATTCGGGACAGTATAATGAAAAACTGTTTTTT. It translates to CASSTDSGQYNEKLFF.